The 2 T cell receptor beta chains in this list originate from one sample, sequenced in a study of Graves' ophthalmopathy and Graves' hyperthyroidism. The study amplified TCR beta CDR3 regions using RNA transcripts. Second-round multiplex PCR came after a first-round RT-PCR that employed HTBI primers. Via MiXCR, TCRdb re-called the multiplex PCR reads, giving one row per CDR3 protein. The table lists a few hundred thousand distinct CDR3 sequences, 15% of them singletons. Sequencing used peripheral blood. The receptors shown here come from a woman aged 18 to 35 with stable Graves' hyperthyroidism.

The sample holds many counts of this clonotype. V is TRBV6-2 or TRBV6-3 and J is TRBJ1-5; D is unclear. This CDR3 is 16 amino acids long. Trimming cost V 6 bases and J 4 bases, with 19 bases left between them. In germline, CDR1 is MNHEY, CDR2 SVGEGT. CDR3 DNA sequence: TGTGCCAGCAGCCCCGTCTGGGCGGCAGTAAATCAGCCCCAGCATTTT. Protein product: CASSPVWAAVNQPQHF.

This clonotype was seen at least ten times. The chain uses TRBV10-3 and TRBJ1-2; 9 positions agree with TRBD1. V lost 6 bases and J lost 4; bases outside the gene matches: 9. Germline lookup yields CDR1 ENHRY and CDR2 SYGVKD. The CDR3 covers 15 residues. The CDR3 sequence is CAIRERDRETYGYTF. The CDR3 bases are TGTGCCATCAGAGAAAGGGACAGGGAAACCTATGGCTACACCTTC.